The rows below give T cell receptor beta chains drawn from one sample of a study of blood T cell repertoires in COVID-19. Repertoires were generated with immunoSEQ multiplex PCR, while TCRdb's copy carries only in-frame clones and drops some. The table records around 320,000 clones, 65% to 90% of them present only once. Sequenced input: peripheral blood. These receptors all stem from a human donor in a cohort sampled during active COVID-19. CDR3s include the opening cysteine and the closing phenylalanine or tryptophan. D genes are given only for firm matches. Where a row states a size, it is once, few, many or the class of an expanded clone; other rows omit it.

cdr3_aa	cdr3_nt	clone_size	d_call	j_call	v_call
CATSRIDRGQSHTQYF	TGTGCCACCAGCAGAATAGACAGGGGGCAATCTCATACGCAGTATTTT	once	TRBD1	TRBJ2-3	TRBV15
CASSQGTGGVQPQHF	TGTGCCAGCAGCCAAGGCACAGGGGGTGTTCAGCCCCAGCATTTT	NA	TRBD1	TRBJ1-5	TRBV3-1/TRBV3-2
CASAREFDGYTF	TGTGCCAGCGCTCGGGAGTTTGATGGCTACACCTTC	NA	NA	TRBJ1-2	TRBV6-5
CASSFAAGLNTGELFF	TGCGCCAGCAGCTTTGCGGCAGGGCTGAACACCGGGGAGCTGTTTTTT	NA	NA	TRBJ2-2	TRBV5-1
CSEGIGQGLGDTYEQYF	TGCAGCGAGGGGATCGGACAGGGGCTTGGCGACACCTACGAGCAGTACTTC	NA	TRBD1	TRBJ2-7	TRBV29-1
CASSPQAGSSYEQYF	TGTGCCAGCAGCCCTCAAGCGGGGAGCTCCTACGAGCAGTACTTC	few	TRBD2	TRBJ2-7	TRBV9
CASSLQGSYEQYF	TGCGCCAGCAGCTTGCAGGGCTCCTACGAGCAGTACTTC	NA	NA	TRBJ2-7	TRBV5-1
CATSDPGQGTYEQYF	TGTGCCACCAGTGATCCCGGACAGGGTACCTACGAGCAGTACTTC	NA	TRBD1	TRBJ2-7	TRBV24-1
CAIGDSGNSPLHF	TGTGCCATCGGTGACAGCGGGAATTCACCCCTCCACTTT	NA	NA	TRBJ1-6	TRBV10-3
CASSESRGGEADTQYF	TGTGCCAGCAGTGAATCTCGGGGCGGGGAGGCAGATACGCAGTATTTT	NA	NA	TRBJ2-3	TRBV25-1
CASSLSGTVNSPLHF	TGTGCCAGCAGCTTATCCGGGACAGTTAATTCACCCCTCCACTTT	NA	TRBD1	TRBJ1-6	TRBV5-4
CASSLGQGSYGYTF	TGTGCCAGCAGCTTAGGACAGGGCAGCTATGGCTACACCTTC	NA	TRBD1	TRBJ1-2	TRBV7-3
CASSLGFGGGTDTQYF	TGTGCCAGCAGCCTAGGCTTTGGCGGGGGCACAGATACGCAGTATTTT	NA	NA	TRBJ2-3	TRBV13
CASTYRGQSNNEQFF	TGTGCCAGCACATACCGGGGACAGAGTAACAATGAGCAGTTCTTC	NA	TRBD1	TRBJ2-1	TRBV25-1
CASSQESWGEDTEAFF	TGTGCCAGCAGCCAGGAATCTTGGGGGGAGGACACTGAAGCTTTCTTT	NA	NA	TRBJ1-1	TRBV3-1/TRBV3-2
CASSLARRDEKLFF	TGTGCCAGCAGCTTGGCGCGGAGGGACGAAAAACTGTTTTTT	NA	NA	TRBJ1-4	TRBV7-2
CASSDWNSGGAYEQFF	TGTGCCAGCAGTGACTGGAATAGCGGGGGGGCATATGAGCAGTTCTTC	once	TRBD2	TRBJ2-1	TRBV6-4
CASSQSWDSSGNTIYF	TGCGCCAGCAGTCAATCATGGGACAGCTCTGGAAACACCATATATTTT	NA	TRBD1	TRBJ1-3	TRBV23-1
CASSYSIYEQYF	TGTGCCAGCAGTTACTCCATCTACGAGCAGTACTTC	NA	NA	TRBJ2-7	TRBV6-6
CASSVQGRNTGELFF	TGTGCCAGTAGTGTACAGGGGAGGAACACCGGGGAGCTGTTTTTT	NA	TRBD1	TRBJ2-2	TRBV19
CASSIASPGTGRTGELFF	TGTGCCAGTAGTATAGCATCCCCCGGGACAGGGAGAACCGGGGAGCTGTTTTTT	NA	TRBD1	TRBJ2-2	TRBV19
CSAGQTLYEQYF	TGCAGCGCCGGACAGACCCTTTACGAGCAGTACTTC	once	NA	TRBJ2-7	TRBV29-1
CASSDSANTDTQYF	TGTGCCAGCAGTGACTCGGCCAACACAGATACGCAGTATTTT	few	NA	TRBJ2-3	TRBV6-4
CASSFDSLGANVLTF	TGTGCCAGCAGCTTTGACTCCTTGGGGGCCAACGTCCTGACTTTC	NA	NA	TRBJ2-6	TRBV7-9
CASRGPGQSHQPQHF	TGTGCCAGCAGAGGACCGGGACAGTCTCATCAGCCCCAGCATTTT	NA	TRBD1	TRBJ1-5	TRBV2
CASSPQGAPNEKLFF	TGTGCCAGCAGCCCCCAAGGGGCCCCCAATGAAAAACTGTTTTTT	NA	NA	TRBJ1-4	TRBV5-4
CASSVSGQPNSPLHF	TGTGCCAGCAGTGTATCGGGACAGCCCAATTCACCCCTCCACTTT	few	TRBD1	TRBJ1-6	TRBV2
CASSEGQSNQPQHF	TGTGCCAGCAGTGAGGGACAGAGCAATCAGCCCCAGCATTTT	NA	TRBD1	TRBJ1-5	TRBV6-1